This TCR beta chain originates from a study of blood T cell repertoires in COVID-19. Study background: Donors in the United States, Italy and Spain gave samples during acute or convalescent COVID-19. The cDNA or gDNA used as material had been derived from T cells, B-cell-depleted T cells, or PBMCs.

V was clipped by 5 bases and J by 0 bases, with 20 bases between them. CDR1 is LNHDA and CDR2 is SQIVND in the germline V gene (reference sequence). The CDR3 totals 18 residues. Original data processing: Reference gene primers were amplified, and this amplification served to estimate nucleated cell counts. Clones were sequenced by immunoSEQ multiplex PCR, and TCRdb holds only the in-frame ones, with some missing. V and J calls and clone size come straight from that table; D and trimming were deduced from the DNA. The sample lists 200,000 to 300,000 clones; around 82% were seen once. The genes are TRBV19 and TRBJ1-3, with unresolved D. The origin of this receptor is a human donor in a cohort sampled during active COVID-19. The sequencing input was peripheral blood. CDR3 amino acids: CASSWAGQHSSSGNTIYF. As DNA, the CDR3 is TGTGCCAGTAGTTGGGCGGGCCAACATTCGAGCTCTGGAAACACCATATATTTT.